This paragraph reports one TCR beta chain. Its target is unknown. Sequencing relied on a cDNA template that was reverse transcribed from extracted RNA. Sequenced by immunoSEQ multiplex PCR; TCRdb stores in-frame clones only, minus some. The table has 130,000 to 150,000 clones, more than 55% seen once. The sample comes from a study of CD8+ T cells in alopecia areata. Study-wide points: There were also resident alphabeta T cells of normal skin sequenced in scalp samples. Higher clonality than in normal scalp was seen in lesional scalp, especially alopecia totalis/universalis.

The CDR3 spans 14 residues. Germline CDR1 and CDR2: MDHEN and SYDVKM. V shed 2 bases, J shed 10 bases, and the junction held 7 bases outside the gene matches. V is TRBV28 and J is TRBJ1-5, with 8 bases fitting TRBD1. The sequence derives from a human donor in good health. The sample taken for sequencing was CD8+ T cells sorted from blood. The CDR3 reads CASSLLDRAQPQHF. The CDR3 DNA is TGTGCCAGCAGTTTACTGGACAGGGCTCAACCCCAGCATTTT.